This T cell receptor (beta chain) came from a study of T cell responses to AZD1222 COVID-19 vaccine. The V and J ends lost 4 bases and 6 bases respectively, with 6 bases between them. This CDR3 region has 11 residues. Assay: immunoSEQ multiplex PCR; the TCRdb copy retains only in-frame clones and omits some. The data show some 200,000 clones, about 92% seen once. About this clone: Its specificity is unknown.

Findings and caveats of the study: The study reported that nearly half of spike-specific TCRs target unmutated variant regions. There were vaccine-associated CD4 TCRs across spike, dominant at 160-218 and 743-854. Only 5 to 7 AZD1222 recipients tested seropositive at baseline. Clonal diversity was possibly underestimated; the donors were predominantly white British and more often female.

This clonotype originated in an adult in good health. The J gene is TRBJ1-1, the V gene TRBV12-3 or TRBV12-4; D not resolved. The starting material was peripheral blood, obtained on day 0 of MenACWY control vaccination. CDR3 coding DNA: TGTGCCAGCAGTTCCCTCCCTGAAGCTTTCTTT. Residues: CASSSLPEAFF.